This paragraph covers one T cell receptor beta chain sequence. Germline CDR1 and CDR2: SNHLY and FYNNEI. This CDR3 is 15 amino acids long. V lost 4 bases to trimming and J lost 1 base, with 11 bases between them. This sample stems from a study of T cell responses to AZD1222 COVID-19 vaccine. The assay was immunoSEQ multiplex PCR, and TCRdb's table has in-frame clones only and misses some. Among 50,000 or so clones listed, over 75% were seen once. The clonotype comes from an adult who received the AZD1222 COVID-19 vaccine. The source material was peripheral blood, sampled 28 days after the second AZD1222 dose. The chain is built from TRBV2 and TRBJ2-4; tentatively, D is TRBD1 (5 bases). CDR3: CASSVQKGAKNIQYF. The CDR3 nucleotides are TGTGCCAGCAGTGTACAAAAGGGGGCCAAAAACATTCAGTACTTC.